The 14 T cell receptor beta chains given below trace back to one sample, sequenced in a study of cytomegalovirus exposure and HLA in healthy donors. The PCR ran on 60 Vbeta and 13 Jbeta primers. The data were produced by immunoSEQ multiplex PCR, yet TCRdb's version contains in-frame clones alone and is incomplete. Its listing shows tens of thousands of clones. The sample comprised PBMCs. These TCRs come from a woman aged 50 to 65 in good health and CMV-seropositive.

The rearrangement uses TRBV28 and TRBJ1-1; possible D gene TRBD1, 6 bases. Germline CDR1 MDHEN, CDR2 SYDVKM. V shed 7 bases and J shed 5 bases, with 17 bases lying between them. The CDR3 covers 14 residues. The CDR3 loop reads CASIIGGEGTEAFF. The CDR3 nucleotides read TGTGCCAGCATAATAGGGGGGGAAGGTACTGAAGCTTTCTTT.

J is TRBJ2-5 and V is TRBV9; D may be TRBD2 (6 bases). CDR3 length equals 14 residues. Germline V gives CDR1 SGDLS, CDR2 YYNGEE. The V and J ends lost 0 bases and 2 bases respectively, with 8 bases between them. CDR3 protein: CASSVAAGQETQYF. The CDR3 nucleotides are TGTGCCAGCAGCGTAGCTGCGGGACAAGAGACCCAGTACTTC.

This chain links TRBV6-1 with TRBJ2-1; 9 positions match TRBD1. The CDR3 is made up of 14 amino acids. V shed 11 bases, J shed 6 bases, and the junction held 11 bases outside the gene matches. Germline loops: CDR1 MNHNS, CDR2 SASEGT. Here the CDR3 reads CAGGLDRGFNEQFF. Here the CDR3 DNA reads TGTGCCGGGGGACTGGACAGGGGTTTCAATGAGCAGTTCTTC.

This chain joins TRBV28 and TRBJ1-5; 9 bases align to TRBD1. The V gene's germline CDR1 is MDHEN and CDR2 SYDVKM. Trimming took 6 bases from V and 6 from J; bases not matched to a gene: 9. This CDR3 is built from 15 residues. CDR3 coding DNA: TGTGCCAGCAGCCCCGGGGGGACAGGGTTTCAGCCCCAGCATTTT. This codes for CASSPGGTGFQPQHF. Variable domain in full (rest from reference TRBV28 and TRBJ1-5): DVKVTQSSRYLVKRTGEKVFLECVQDMDHENMFWYRQDPGLGLRLIYFSYDVKMKEKGDIPEGYSVSREKKERFSLILESASTNQTSMYLCASSPGGTGFQPQHFGDGTRLSIL.

The J gene is TRBJ1-2, the V gene TRBV12-2; the table's D call, TRBD1, has no DNA check behind it. TRBV12-2 represents a pseudogene. The CDR3 extends over 15 amino acids. The CDR3: CASRHLGQTNYGYTF. In DNA form, the CDR3 reads TGTGCAAGTCGTCACTTGGGACAGACAAACTATGGCTACACCTTC.

This rearrangement joins TRBV7-2 to TRBJ1-3, with 7 bases matching TRBD1. V shed 3 bases and J 2 bases; nucleotides not matched to a gene: 4. The CDR3 has 15 residues. In germline, CDR1 is SGHTA, CDR2 FQGNSA. CDR3 region: CASSFDRDPGNTIYF. DNA for the CDR3: TGTGCCAGCAGCTTCGACAGGGACCCTGGAAACACCATATATTTT.

This chain connects TRBV6-1 to TRBJ2-3; 13 bases line up with TRBD2. The germline gives CDR1 MNHNS, CDR2 SASEGT. The junction had 13 bases not matched to a gene; V was cut back by 4 bases and J by 12 bases. The CDR3 runs 16 residues. Here the CDR3 DNA reads TGTGCCAGCAGTGCTACTAGCGGGGGGGGACAGGTAATTCAGTATTTT. Translated: CASSATSGGGQVIQYF.

The chain joins TRBV7-7 to TRBJ2-2, with TRBD2 matching over 11 bases. The V and J ends lost 4 bases and 0 bases, in that order; junction bases with no gene match: 7. The germline gives CDR1 SSHAT, CDR2 FNYEAQ (reference sequence). The length of the CDR3 is 18 residues. In DNA, the CDR3 is TGTGCCAGCAGCTGGCGACTAGCGGGATCGGCGAACACCGGGGAGCTGTTTTTT. The encoded protein is CASSWRLAGSANTGELFF.

The chain links TRBV6-4 to TRBJ1-1; TRBD1 might be the D (6 bases). The CDR3 runs 15 residues. Deletions cut 0 bases from V and 6 bases from J, with 14 bases between. From germline, CDR1 is MRHNA and CDR2 SNTAGT. The CDR3 DNA is TGTGCCAGCAGTGACTCGAAGAGGGGGATCGCTGAAGCTTTCTTT. Translation: CASSDSKRGIAEAFF.

The chain combines TRBV18 with TRBJ1-1; D call uncertain. The ends were cut back, 5 bases at V and 1 base at J, with 11 bases in the middle. Germline lookup yields CDR1 KGHSH and CDR2 LQKENI. The CDR3 loop spans 14 amino acids. The CDR3 DNA reads TGTGCCAGCTCAACAGTGGCTCGGAACACTGAAGCTTTCTTT. Translation: CASSTVARNTEAFF.

The CDR3 bases are TGTGCCAGCAGCCCCCAACAGACAGCTAACTATGGCTACACCTTC. This translates into CASSPQQTANYGYTF. This chain joins TRBV6-6 and TRBJ1-2; weak D call: TRBD1 (5 bases). This CDR3 has 15 amino acids. Germline V gene sequence: CDR1 MNHNY, CDR2 SVGAGI (reference sequence). V was trimmed by 6 bases and J by 0 bases, leaving 14 bases between them.

The chain is built from TRBV27 and TRBJ2-7; possibly TRBD1 for D (5 bases). This CDR3 is 13 amino acids long. Trimming took 1 base from V and 2 from J, leaving 6 bases between them. The germline V gene has CDR1 MNHEY and CDR2 SMNVEV (reference sequence). This CDR3 is CASSLYRTYEQYF. CDR3 sequence (DNA): TGTGCCAGCAGTTTATACAGGACCTACGAGCAGTACTTC.

The chain has TRBV27 and TRBJ1-2; 11 bases agree with TRBD1. With 2 bases clipped from V and 8 bases from J, the junction kept 4 bases outside the gene matches. Per the germline V gene, CDR1 is MNHEY and CDR2 is SMNVEV (reference sequence). The CDR3 is 14 residues long. CDR3 amino acids: CASSLGTGGRGYTF. The CDR3 nucleotides read TGTGCCAGCAGTTTAGGGACAGGGGGGCGCGGCTACACCTTC.

This chain connects TRBV4-2 to TRBJ1-4; 9 bases map to TRBD1. The J segment lost 5 bases and the V segment lost 5 bases, leaving 6 bases of the junction unmatched. The CDR3 sequence is 15 residues long. The germline V gene has CDR1 LGHNA and CDR2 YNFKEQ. Here the CDR3 DNA reads TGTGCCAGCAGCGCAAGCGGGACAGGGAATGAAAAACTGTTTTTT. This gives the protein CASSASGTGNEKLFF.